This entry is about one TCR beta chain. Its antigen is unidentified. The sample comes from a study of cytomegalovirus exposure and HLA in healthy donors. The CDR3 totals 13 residues. V was trimmed by 5 bases and J by 3 bases, leaving 10 bases between them. Germline V CDR1 and CDR2: SGHTA, FQGTGA. The study ran its PCR with 60 Vbeta and 13 Jbeta primers. Profiled with immunoSEQ multiplex PCR; TCRdb holds only in-frame clones, not every one. The repertoire holds approximately 120,000 clones, with over 75% as singletons. Whole-study results and caveats: Among immune exposure information, only CMV serostatus was available. In an earlier analysis, about 87% or about 30%: the productive usage of most TCR beta V segments.

The TCR sequence derives from a woman between 35 and 50 years old in good health and CMV-seropositive. V is TRBV7-3 and J is TRBJ2-5, with D tentatively TRBD2 (5 bases). The sample consisted of PBMCs. The CDR3 loop reads CASSRGAEETQYF. CDR3 DNA: TGTGCCAGCAGCCGGGGTGCAGAAGAGACCCAGTACTTC.